These T cell receptor beta chains were read from a single sample in a study of T cell responses to AZD1222 COVID-19 vaccine. Some clones are missing from TCRdb's copy, which holds only in-frame ones; the method was immunoSEQ multiplex PCR. The sample includes about 120,000 clones, 91% seen only once; the top ten take approximately 4.8%. This sample comprised peripheral blood, obtained on day 0 of AZD1222 vaccination. These TCRs come from an adult in good health. Both conserved end residues are part of each CDR3. A D gene is named only where the DNA matches it firmly. Rows give clone size only sometimes, using once, few, many, or a class for an expanded clone.

>TRBV28|.|TRBJ1-5|.
TGTGCCAGCAGTTCCGGGGGACAGCCCCAGCATTTT
CASSSGGQPQHF
>TRBV12-3/TRBV12-4|TRBD2|TRBJ2-7|.
TGTGCCAGCAGCCCCGGGGGGGCCTACGAGCAGTACTTC
CASSPGGAYEQYF
>TRBV9|TRBD1|TRBJ1-6|.
TGTGCCAGCAGCGCGGAGGGACAGGGGGTTTCACCCCTCCACTTT
CASSAEGQGVSPLHF
>TRBV28|TRBD1|TRBJ1-6|.
TGTGCCAGCAGTCCTCGACAGGGGAGTAATTCACCCCTCCACTTT
CASSPRQGSNSPLHF
>TRBV7-2|.|TRBJ1-5|.
TGTGCCAGCAGCTTAACGCGGGGGCTCAATCAGCCCCAGCATTTT
CASSLTRGLNQPQHF
>TRBV3-1/TRBV3-2|.|TRBJ1-1|.
TGTGCCAGCAGCCAATCAACCGAAGCTTTCTTT
CASSQSTEAFF
>TRBV4-3|TRBD2|TRBJ2-5|.
TGCGCCAGCAGCCAAAACTTAGCGGGGGGGGAAGAGACCCAGTACTTC
CASSQNLAGGEETQYF
>TRBV24-1|TRBD1|TRBJ2-2|once
TGTGCCACCAGTGTAGACAGGGGTTACACCGGGGAGCTGTTTTTT
CATSVDRGYTGELFF
>TRBV30|.|TRBJ1-1|.
TGTGCCTGGATCGGGAATCTGTTCACTGAAGCTTTCTTT
CAWIGNLFTEAFF
>TRBV5-1|.|TRBJ1-5|.
TGCGCCAGCAGCTTGGGCACAGGGAGTAGCAATCAGCCCCAGCATTTT
CASSLGTGSSNQPQHF
>TRBV30|TRBD1|TRBJ1-4|.
TGTGCCTGGAGCTGGGGACAGACAACTAATGAAAAACTGTTTTTT
CAWSWGQTTNEKLFF
>TRBV5-1|TRBD1|TRBJ1-2|.
TGCGCCAGCAGCAGACGGGACAGGGGTTACGGCTACACCTTC
CASSRRDRGYGYTF
>TRBV11-2|.|TRBJ1-1|once
TGTGCCAGCAGCTTAGGCACTGAAGCTTTCTTT
CASSLGTEAFF
>TRBV15|.|TRBJ1-2|.
TGTGCCACCAGCAGAGGCGGGGGCGCGGGTGAAGGCTACACCTTC
CATSRGGGAGEGYTF
>TRBV19|TRBD1|TRBJ1-2|.
TGTGCCAGTAGCTCCGGGACAGGGAACTATGGCTACACCTTC
CASSSGTGNYGYTF
>TRBV7-3|TRBD1|TRBJ1-6|.
TGTGCCAGCAGCCCTCAGGGGGGTGTATACAATTCACCCCTCCACTTT
CASSPQGGVYNSPLHF
>TRBV6-4|.|TRBJ2-3|.
TGTGCCAGCAGTGACTCGGACTCACCGGGGCCGCAGTATTTT
CASSDSDSPGPQYF
>TRBV5-1|.|TRBJ2-1|.
TGCGCCAGCATGGGGACCCTGACTCCGTCCGATGAGCAGTTCTTC
CASMGTLTPSDEQFF
>TRBV12-5|.|TRBJ1-1|.
TGTGCTAGTGCAGGGTACACTGAAGCTTTCTTT
CASAGYTEAFF
>TRBV12-3/TRBV12-4|.|TRBJ1-5|.
TGTGCCAGCAGTTTAACGGTCCTGGGGCCCCAGCATTTT
CASSLTVLGPQHF